This T cell receptor (beta chain) emerged from a study of cytomegalovirus exposure and HLA in healthy donors. V lost 5 bases to trimming and J lost 7 bases, with 9 bases between them. Germline CDR1 reads SGHVS; CDR2 reads FNYEAQ. There are 12 residues in the CDR3. PCR primers comprised 60 Vbeta and 13 Jbeta primers. Only in-frame clones appear in the TCRdb table, and some are missing; sequencing was by immunoSEQ multiplex PCR. This table holds 100,000 or so clones, around 86% found once. This TCR derives from a man aged 25-45 years in good health and CMV-seropositive. Sequenced material: PBMCs. The chain joins TRBV7-6 to TRBJ2-1; no clear D gene. CDR3 sequence: CASSPFENEQFF. CDR3 coding DNA: TGTGCCAGCAGCCCCTTTGAGAATGAGCAGTTCTTC. Using reference TRBV7-6 and TRBJ2-1 for the parts outside the CDR3, the full variable domain is GAGVSQSPRYKVTKRGQDVALRCDPISGHVSLYWYRQALGQGPEFLTYFNYEAQQDKSGLPNDRFSAERPEGSISTLTIQRTEQRDSAMYRCASSPFENEQFFGPGTRLTVL.